This entry describes one T cell receptor (beta chain). The CDR3 is 17 residues long. The V end was cut by 5 bases, the J end by 4 bases, with 20 bases between. Germline CDR1 is MDHEN and CDR2 is SYDVKM. This sample was included in a study of OX40 agonist ivuxolimab in advanced cancers. Background on the study: Ivuxolimab, an agonistic anti-OX40 (CD134) antibody, was given to patients.

The assay was immunoSEQ multiplex PCR, and TCRdb's table has in-frame clones only and misses some. The table includes 60,000 or so clones, 87% detected once. This chain links TRBV28 with TRBJ2-2; D is perhaps TRBD2 (5 bases). This receptor was obtained from an adult with an advanced solid tumor such as melanoma, head and neck, liver or kidney cancer. This material consisted of CD4+ or CD8+ T cells sorted from blood, taken in a trial of the OX40 agonist ivuxolimab. The chain's CDR3 is CASSHRGDFFRTGELFF. The CDR3 bases are TGTGCCAGCAGTCATCGGGGAGACTTCTTCCGCACCGGGGAGCTGTTTTTT.